Presented here are 6 T cell receptor beta chains from one specimen sequenced in a study of blood T cell repertoires in COVID-19. The protocol was immunoSEQ multiplex PCR, while the TCRdb copy is restricted to in-frame clones and leaves out a portion. Counted here are 96,000 or so clones, 80% to 90% occurring once; the ten biggest clones make up around 5%. Source material: peripheral blood. These receptors all stem from an older man with COVID-19, enrolled during active disease.

V and J are TRBV24-1 and TRBJ2-2; 9 bases match TRBD2. This CDR3 has 17 amino acids. J lost 4 bases, V lost 5 bases, and 10 bases had no gene match. Germline V gene sequence: CDR1 KGHDR, CDR2 SFDVKD. The CDR3 region has the DNA TGTGCCACCAGTGGAACTAGCGGGTACGGTAGCACCGGGGAGCTGTTTTTT. The encoded protein is CATSGTSGYGSTGELFF.

This chain links TRBV5-4 with TRBJ1-1; D is unresolved. Germline loops: CDR1 SGHNT, CDR2 YYREEE (reference sequence). The CDR3 is 13 residues long. Between the trimmed V and J ends, which lost 1 base and 2 bases, there was a span of 6 bases. CDR3 region: CASSLWSNTEAFF. As DNA, the CDR3 is TGTGCCAGCAGCTTGTGGAGTAACACTGAAGCTTTCTTT. Variable domain in full (rest from reference TRBV5-4 and TRBJ1-1): ETGVTQSPTHLIKTRGQQVTLRCSSQSGHNTVSWYQQALGQGPQFIFQYYREEENGRGNFPPRFSGLQFPNYSSELNVNALELDDSALYLCASSLWSNTEAFFGQGTRLTVV.

This clone has just a few counts. V gene TRBV19 combines with J gene TRBJ2-7; 12 nucleotides align to TRBD2. The CDR3 extends over 13 amino acids. With V trimmed by 4 bases and J by 7 bases, 2 bases remained unmatched. The germline gives CDR1 LNHDA, CDR2 SQIVND (reference sequence). CDR3 in DNA: TGTGCCAGTAGTACCGGACTAGCGGGGGAGCAGTACTTC. This gives the protein CASSTGLAGEQYF.

The chain combines TRBV10-1 with TRBJ2-3, with unresolved D. CDR1 is WNHNN, CDR2 SYGVQD, per germline (reference sequence). The CDR3 contains 15 residues. Trimming removed 2 bases at V and 4 bases at J, with 13 bases between. CDR3 amino acids: CASSEDPSRPDTQYF. The CDR3 DNA reads as TGCGCCAGCAGTGAGGACCCTAGTCGTCCAGATACGCAGTATTTT.

This clone appeared once. The chain recombines TRBV2 with TRBJ1-3; 7 bases are shared with TRBD1. This CDR3 has 17 amino acids. CDR1 and CDR2 from the germline V gene are SNHLY and FYNNEI. Trimming at V came to 6 bases and at J to 0 bases, leaving 11 bases not matched to a gene. The CDR3 region is CASSPKPTGSSGNTIYF. The CDR3 bases are TGTGCCAGCAGCCCCAAGCCGACAGGGAGCTCTGGAAACACCATATATTTT.

Notes on this clone: A junction boundary mismatches the germline segment, possibly from a read error. The CDR3 nucleotides are TGTGCCAGCTCGCCACCGTGGGCAACAGGCGTAATCTACGAGCAGTACTTC. Encoded protein: CASSPPWATGVIYEQYF. This rearrangement joins TRBV18 to TRBJ2-7; D perhaps matches TRBD1 (5 bases). The CDR3 runs 17 residues. The germline V gene has CDR1 KGHSH and CDR2 LQKENI. The whole variable domain, filled in from reference TRBV18 and TRBJ2-7, reads NAGVMQNPRHLVRRRGQEARLRCSPMKGHSHVYWYRQLPEEGLKFMVYLQKENIIDESGMPKERFSAEFPKEGPSILRIQQVVRGDSAAYFCASSPPWATGVIYEQYFGPGTRLTVT.